This TCR beta chain was identified during a study of glioma-infiltrating T cells after dendritic cell vaccination. Turning to the study itself: Patients had newly diagnosed or recurrent glioblastoma and received dendritic cell vaccines. Autologous tumor lysate-pulsed dendritic cell vaccination was given between about 2003 and 2013. Dendritic cells derived from monocytes and pulsed with autologous tumor lysate formed the vaccine.

The immunoSEQ assay amplified TCRB CDR3 from up to roughly 2 ug DNA. Data came from immunoSEQ multiplex PCR; TCRdb stores just in-frame clones and leaves some out. In the table there are 100,000 or so clones, 85% to 90% of which are singletons. Trimming took 5 bases from V and 5 from J, leaving 10 bases between them. This CDR3 has 13 residues. Germline CDR1 reads MNHEY; CDR2 reads SMNVEV (reference sequence). The receptor comes from a human donor with glioblastoma. The genes are TRBV27 and TRBJ1-5, with D possibly being TRBD1 (6 bases). This specimen consisted of blood, obtained before dendritic cell vaccination. CDR3 protein: CASSHRVDQPQHF. CDR3 bases: TGTGCCAGCAGTCACAGGGTGGATCAGCCCCAGCATTTT.